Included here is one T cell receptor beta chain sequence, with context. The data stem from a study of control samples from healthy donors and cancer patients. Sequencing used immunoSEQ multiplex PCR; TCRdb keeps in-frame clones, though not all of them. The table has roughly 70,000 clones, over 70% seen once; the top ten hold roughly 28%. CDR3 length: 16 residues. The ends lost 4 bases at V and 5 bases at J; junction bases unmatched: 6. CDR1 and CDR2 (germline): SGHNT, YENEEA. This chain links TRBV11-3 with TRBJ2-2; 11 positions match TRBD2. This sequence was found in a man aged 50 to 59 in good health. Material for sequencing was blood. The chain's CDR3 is CASSSPSGRRTGELFF. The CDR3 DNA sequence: TGTGCCAGCAGCTCACCTAGCGGGAGGCGAACCGGGGAGCTGTTTTTT.